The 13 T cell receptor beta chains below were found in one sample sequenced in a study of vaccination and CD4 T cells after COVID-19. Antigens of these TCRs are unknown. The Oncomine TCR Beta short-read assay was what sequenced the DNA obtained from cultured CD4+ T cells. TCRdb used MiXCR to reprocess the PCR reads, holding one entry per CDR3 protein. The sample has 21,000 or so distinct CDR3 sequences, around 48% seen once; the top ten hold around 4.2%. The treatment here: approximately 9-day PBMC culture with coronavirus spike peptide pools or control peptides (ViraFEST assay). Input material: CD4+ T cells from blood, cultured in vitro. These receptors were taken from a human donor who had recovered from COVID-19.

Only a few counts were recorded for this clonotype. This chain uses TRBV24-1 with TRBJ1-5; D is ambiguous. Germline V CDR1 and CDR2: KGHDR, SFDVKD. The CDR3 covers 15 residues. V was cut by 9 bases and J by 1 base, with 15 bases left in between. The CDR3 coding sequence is TGTGCCACCGGTAAAGGGAAGGTGAGCAATCAGCCCCAGCATTTT. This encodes CATGKGKVSNQPQHF.

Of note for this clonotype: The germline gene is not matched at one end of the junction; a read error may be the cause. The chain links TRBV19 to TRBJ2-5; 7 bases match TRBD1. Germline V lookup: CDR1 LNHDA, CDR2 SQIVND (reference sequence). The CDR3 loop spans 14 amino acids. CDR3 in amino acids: CASSATGEQGTQYF. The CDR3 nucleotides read TGTGCCAGTAGTGCTACAGGGGAGCAAGGGACCCAGTACTTC.

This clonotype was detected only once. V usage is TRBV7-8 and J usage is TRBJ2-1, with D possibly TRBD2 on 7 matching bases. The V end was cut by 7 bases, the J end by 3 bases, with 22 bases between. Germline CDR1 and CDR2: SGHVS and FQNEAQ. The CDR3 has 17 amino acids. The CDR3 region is CASTPLGGADFYNEQFF. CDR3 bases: TGTGCCAGCACCCCATTAGGGGGGGCGGACTTCTACAATGAGCAGTTCTTC.

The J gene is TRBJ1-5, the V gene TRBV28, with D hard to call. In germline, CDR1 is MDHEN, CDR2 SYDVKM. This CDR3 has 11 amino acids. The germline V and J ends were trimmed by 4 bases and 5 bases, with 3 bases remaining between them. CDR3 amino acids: CASSSDQPQHF. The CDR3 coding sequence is TGTGCCAGCAGTTCGGATCAGCCCCAGCATTTT.

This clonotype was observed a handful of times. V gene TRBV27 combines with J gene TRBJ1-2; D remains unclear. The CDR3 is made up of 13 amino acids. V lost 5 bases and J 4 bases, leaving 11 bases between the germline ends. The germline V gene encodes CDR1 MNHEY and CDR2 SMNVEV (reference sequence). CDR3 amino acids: CASSRRDLYGYTF. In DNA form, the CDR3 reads TGTGCCAGCAGTCGACGGGATCTCTATGGCTACACCTTC.

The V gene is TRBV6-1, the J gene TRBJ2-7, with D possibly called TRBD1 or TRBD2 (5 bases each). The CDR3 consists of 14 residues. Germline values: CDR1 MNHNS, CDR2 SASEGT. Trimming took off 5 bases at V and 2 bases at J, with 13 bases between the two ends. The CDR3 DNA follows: TGTGCCAGCAGTCTCGGGACGTCAACCTACGAGCAGTACTTC. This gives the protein CASSLGTSTYEQYF.

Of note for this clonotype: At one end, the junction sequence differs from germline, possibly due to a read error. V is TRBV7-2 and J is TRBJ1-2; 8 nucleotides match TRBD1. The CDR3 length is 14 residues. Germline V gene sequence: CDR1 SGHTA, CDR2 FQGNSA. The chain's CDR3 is CASSPDRANYGHTF. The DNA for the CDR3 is TGTGCCAGCAGCCCGGACAGGGCGAACTATGGCCACACCTTC.

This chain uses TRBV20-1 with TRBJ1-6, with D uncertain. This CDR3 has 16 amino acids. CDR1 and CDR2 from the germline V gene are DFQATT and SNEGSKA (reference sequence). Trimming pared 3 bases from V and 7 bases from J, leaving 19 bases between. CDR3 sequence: CSARGLSRMGNSPLHF. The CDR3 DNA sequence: TGCAGTGCTAGGGGCCTTTCCAGAATGGGCAATTCACCCCTCCACTTT.

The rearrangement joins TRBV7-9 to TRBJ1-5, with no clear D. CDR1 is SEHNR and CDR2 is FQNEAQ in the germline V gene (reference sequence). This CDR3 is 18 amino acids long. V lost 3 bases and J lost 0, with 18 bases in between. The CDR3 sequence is CASSFIGTARYSNQPQHF. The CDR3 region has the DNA TGTGCCAGCAGCTTTATAGGCACCGCCCGATATAGCAATCAGCCCCAGCATTTT. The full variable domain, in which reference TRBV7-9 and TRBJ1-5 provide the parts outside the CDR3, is DTGVSQNPRHKITKRGQNVTFRCDPISEHNRLYWYRQTLGQGPEFLTYFQNEAQLEKSRLLSDRFSAERPKGSFSTLEIQRTEQGDSAMYLCASSFIGTARYSNQPQHFGDGTRLSIL.

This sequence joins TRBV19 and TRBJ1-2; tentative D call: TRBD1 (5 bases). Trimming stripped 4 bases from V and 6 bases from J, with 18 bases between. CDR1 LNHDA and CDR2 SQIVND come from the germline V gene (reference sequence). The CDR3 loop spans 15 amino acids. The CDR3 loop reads CASSKDPTGGHGYTF. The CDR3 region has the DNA TGTGCCAGTAGTAAAGACCCGACGGGGGGACATGGCTACACCTTC.

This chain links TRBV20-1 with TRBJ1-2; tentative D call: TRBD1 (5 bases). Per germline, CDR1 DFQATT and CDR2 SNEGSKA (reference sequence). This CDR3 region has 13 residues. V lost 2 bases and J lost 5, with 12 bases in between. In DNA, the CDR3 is TGCAGTGCTAGACAGGGAGGGCTTTATGGCTACACCTTC. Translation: CSARQGGLYGYTF.

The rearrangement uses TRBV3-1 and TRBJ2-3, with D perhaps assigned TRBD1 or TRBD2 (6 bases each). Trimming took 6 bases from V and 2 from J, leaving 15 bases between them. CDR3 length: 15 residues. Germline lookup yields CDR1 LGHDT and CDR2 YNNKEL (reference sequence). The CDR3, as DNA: TGTGCCAGCAGGGCGGGACACCTGGACACAGATACGCAGTATTTT. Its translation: CASRAGHLDTDTQYF.

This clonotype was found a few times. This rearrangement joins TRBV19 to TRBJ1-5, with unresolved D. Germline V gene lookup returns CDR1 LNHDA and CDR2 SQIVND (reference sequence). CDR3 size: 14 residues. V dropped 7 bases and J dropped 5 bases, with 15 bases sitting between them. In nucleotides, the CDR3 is TGTGCCAGTACCACTGACAAGGCTTATCAGCCCCAGCATTTT. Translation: CASTTDKAYQPQHF.